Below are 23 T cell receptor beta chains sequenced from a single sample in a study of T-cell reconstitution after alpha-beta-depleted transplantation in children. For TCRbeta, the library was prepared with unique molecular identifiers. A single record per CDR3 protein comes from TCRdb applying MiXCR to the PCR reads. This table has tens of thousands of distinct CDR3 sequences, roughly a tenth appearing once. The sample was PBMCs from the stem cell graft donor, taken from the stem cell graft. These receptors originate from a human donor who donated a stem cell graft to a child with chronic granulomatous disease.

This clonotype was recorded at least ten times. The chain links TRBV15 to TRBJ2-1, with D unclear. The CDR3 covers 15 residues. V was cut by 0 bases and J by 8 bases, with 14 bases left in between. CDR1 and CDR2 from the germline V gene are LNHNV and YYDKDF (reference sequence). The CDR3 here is CATSRDQPVGDEQFF. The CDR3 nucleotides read TGTGCCACCAGCAGAGATCAACCGGTGGGCGATGAGCAGTTCTTC.

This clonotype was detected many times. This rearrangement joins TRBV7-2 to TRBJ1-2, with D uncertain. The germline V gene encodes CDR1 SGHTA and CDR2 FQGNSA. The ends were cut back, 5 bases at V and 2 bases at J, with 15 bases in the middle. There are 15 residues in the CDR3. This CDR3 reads CASSTAQGSNYGYTF. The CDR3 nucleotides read TGTGCCAGCAGCACGGCACAAGGCAGCAACTATGGCTACACCTTC.

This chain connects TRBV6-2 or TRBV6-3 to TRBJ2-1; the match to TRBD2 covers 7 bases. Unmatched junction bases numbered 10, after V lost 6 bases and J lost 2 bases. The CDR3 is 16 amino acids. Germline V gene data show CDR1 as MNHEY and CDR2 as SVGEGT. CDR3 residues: CASRGGTLITYNEQFF. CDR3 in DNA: TGTGCCAGCAGGGGAGGGACCCTCATAACCTACAATGAGCAGTTCTTC.

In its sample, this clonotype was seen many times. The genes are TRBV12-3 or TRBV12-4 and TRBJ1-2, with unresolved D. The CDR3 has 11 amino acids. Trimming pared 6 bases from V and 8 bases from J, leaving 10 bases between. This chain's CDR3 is CASSGSNGYTF. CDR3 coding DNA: TGTGCCAGCAGCGGATCTAACGGCTACACCTTC.

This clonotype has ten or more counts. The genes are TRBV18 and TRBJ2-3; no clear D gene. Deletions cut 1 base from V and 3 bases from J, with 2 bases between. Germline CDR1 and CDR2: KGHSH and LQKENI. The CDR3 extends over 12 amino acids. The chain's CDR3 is CASSPRTDTQYF. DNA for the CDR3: TGTGCCAGCTCACCACGGACAGATACGCAGTATTTT. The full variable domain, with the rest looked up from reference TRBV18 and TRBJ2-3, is NAGVMQNPRHLVRRRGQEARLRCSPMKGHSHVYWYRQLPEEGLKFMVYLQKENIIDESGMPKERFSAEFPKEGPSILRIQQVVRGDSAAYFCASSPRTDTQYFGPGTRLTVL.

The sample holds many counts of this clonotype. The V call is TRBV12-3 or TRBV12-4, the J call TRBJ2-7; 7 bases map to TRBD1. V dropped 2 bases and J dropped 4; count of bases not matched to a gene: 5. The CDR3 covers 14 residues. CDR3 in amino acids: CASSLTGRGYEQYF. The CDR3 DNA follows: TGTGCCAGCAGTTTAACCGGCAGGGGGTACGAGCAGTACTTC.

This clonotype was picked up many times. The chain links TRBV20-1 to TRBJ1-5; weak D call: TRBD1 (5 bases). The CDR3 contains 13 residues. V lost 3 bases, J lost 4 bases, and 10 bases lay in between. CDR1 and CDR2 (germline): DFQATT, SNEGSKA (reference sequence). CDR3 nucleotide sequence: TGCAGTGCTAGCCCCGGGGGGAATCAGCCCCAGCATTTT. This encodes CSASPGGNQPQHF.

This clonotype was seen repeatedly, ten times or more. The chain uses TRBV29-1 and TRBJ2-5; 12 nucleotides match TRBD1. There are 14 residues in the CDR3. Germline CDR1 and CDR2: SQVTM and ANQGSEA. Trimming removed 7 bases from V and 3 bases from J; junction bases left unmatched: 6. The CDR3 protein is CSGRDRGPEETQYF. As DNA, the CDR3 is TGCAGCGGGAGGGACAGGGGGCCCGAAGAGACCCAGTACTTC. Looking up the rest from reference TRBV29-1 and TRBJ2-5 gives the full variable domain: SAVISQKPSRDICQRGTSLTIQCQVDSQVTMMFWYRQQPGQSLTLIATANQGSEATYESGFVIDKFPISRPNLTFSTLTVSNMSPEDSSIYLCSGRDRGPEETQYFGPGTRLLVL.

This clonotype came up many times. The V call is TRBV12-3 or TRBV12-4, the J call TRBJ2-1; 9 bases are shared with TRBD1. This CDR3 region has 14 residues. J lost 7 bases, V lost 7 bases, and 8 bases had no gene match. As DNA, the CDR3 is TGTGCCAGCAAGTCCGGGACAGGGTGGAATGAGCAGTTCTTC. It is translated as CASKSGTGWNEQFF.

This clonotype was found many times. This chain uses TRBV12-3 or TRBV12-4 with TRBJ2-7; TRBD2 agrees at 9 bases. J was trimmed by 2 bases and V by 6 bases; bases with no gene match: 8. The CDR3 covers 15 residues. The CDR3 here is CASRPGTSRTYEQYF. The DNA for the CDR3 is TGTGCCAGCAGACCAGGGACTAGCCGAACCTACGAGCAGTACTTC.

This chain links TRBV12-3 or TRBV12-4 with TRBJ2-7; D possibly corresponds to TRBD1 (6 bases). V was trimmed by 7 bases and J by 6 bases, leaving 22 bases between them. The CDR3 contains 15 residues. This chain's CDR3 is CASTFGTPPRIEQYF. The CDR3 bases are TGTGCCAGCACGTTCGGGACACCGCCTCGTATCGAGCAGTACTTC.

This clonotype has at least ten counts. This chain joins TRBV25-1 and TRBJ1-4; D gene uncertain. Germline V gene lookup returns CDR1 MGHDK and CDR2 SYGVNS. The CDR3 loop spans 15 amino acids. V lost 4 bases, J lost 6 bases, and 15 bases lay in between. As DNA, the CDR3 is TGTGCCAGCAGTGCCGGGTCCCTCCCTGATGAAAAACTGTTTTTT. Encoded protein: CASSAGSLPDEKLFF.

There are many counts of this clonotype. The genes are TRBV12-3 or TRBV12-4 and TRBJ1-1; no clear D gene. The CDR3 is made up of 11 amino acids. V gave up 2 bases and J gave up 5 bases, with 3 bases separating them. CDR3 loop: CASSLFTEAFF. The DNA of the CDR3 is TGTGCCAGCAGTTTATTTACTGAAGCTTTCTTT.

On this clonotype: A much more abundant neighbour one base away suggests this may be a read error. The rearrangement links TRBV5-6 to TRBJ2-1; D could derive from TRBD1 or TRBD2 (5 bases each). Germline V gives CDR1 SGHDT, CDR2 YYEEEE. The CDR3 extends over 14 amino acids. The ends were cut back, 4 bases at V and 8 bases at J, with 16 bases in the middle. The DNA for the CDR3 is TGTGCCAGCAGCCCCGGGACCCAGTGTCATGAGCAGTTCTTC. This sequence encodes CASSPGTQCHEQFF.

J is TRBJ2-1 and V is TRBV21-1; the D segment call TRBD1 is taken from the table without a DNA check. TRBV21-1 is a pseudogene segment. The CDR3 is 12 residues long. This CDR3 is CPGEESYNEQFF. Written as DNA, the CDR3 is TGTCCGGGAGAAGAGAGCTACAATGAGCAGTTCTTC.

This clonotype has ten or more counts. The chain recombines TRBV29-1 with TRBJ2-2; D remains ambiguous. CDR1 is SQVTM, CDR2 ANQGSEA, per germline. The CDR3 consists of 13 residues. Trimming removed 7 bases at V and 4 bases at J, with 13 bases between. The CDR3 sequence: CSAAPASTGELFF. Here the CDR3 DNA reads TGCAGCGCTGCACCAGCCAGCACCGGGGAGCTGTTTTTT.

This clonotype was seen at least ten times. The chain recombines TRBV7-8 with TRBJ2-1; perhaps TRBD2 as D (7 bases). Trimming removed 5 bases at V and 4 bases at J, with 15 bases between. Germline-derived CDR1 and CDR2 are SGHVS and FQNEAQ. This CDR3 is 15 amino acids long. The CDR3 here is CASSPGGGEYNEQFF. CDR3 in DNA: TGTGCCAGCAGCCCAGGAGGGGGGGAATACAATGAGCAGTTCTTC.

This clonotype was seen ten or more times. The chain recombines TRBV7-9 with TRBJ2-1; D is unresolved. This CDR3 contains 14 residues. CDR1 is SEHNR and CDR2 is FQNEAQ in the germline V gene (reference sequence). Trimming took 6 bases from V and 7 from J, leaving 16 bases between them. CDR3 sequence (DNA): TGTGCCAGCAGAACCGACCTGGGAAGGAATGAGCAGTTCTTC. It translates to CASRTDLGRNEQFF.

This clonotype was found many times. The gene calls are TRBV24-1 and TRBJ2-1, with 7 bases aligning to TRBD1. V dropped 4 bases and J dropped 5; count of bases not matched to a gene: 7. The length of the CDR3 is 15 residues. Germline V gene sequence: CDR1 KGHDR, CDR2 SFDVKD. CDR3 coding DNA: TGTGCCACCAGTGACCCGGGACAGAGTAACAATGAGCAGTTCTTC. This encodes CATSDPGQSNNEQFF.

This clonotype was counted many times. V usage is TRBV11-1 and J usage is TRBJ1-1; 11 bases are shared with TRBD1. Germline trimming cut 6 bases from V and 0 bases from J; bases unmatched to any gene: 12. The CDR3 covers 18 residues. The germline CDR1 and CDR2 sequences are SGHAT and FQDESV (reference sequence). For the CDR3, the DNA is TGTGCCAGCAGGGATCCCGGGACAGGGGGTACCATGAACACTGAAGCTTTCTTT. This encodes CASRDPGTGGTMNTEAFF.

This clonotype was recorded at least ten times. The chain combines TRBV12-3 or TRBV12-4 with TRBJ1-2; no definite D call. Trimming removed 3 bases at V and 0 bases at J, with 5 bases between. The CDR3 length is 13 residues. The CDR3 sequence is CASSLRTNYGYTF. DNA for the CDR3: TGTGCCAGCAGTTTGCGTACTAACTATGGCTACACCTTC.

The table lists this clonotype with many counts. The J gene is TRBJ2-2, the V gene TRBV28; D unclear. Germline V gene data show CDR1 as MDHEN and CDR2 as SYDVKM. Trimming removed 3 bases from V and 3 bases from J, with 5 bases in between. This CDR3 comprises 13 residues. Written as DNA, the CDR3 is TGTGCCAGCAGTTTGGGGTACACCGGGGAGCTGTTTTTT. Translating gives CASSLGYTGELFF.

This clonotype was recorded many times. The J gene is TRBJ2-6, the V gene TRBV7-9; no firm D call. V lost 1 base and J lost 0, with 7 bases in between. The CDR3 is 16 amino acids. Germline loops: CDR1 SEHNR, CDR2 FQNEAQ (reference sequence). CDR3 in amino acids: CASSLGSNSGANVLTF. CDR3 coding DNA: TGTGCCAGCAGCTTAGGGTCCAACTCTGGGGCCAACGTCCTGACTTTC.